This T cell receptor (beta chain) was obtained from a study of shared clonotypes between healthy human individuals. Study-wide results and limits: Clonotype sharing among donors was expected to depend on sequencing depth. With several donors compared, around 5.4% of naive CD4 clonotypes were shared.

About this clone: Its antigen is still unknown.

V lost 0 bases to trimming and J lost 5 bases; unmatched junction nucleotides: 4. Germline CDR1 and CDR2: SGHDT and YYEEEE. The CDR3 has 15 amino acids. The authors divided CD4+ cells into CD45RA+ naive and CD45RA-negative memory subsets. The assay ran at deep level. Libraries were prepared by immunoSEQ multiplex PCR; TCRdb keeps only in-frame clonotypes and omits some of them. The sample yields roughly 2.2 million clones, under 95% seen once. Sample: naive CD4+ T cells from PBMCs. Subset given: CD45RA+ positively selected. This chain uses TRBV5-6 with TRBJ2-3; TRBD1 matches at 9 bases. The source of this sequence is a man between 18 and 35 years old in good health. Some clones in this sample may be carry-over from other donors' samples. CDR3 protein: CASSLEQGAVDTQYF. The DNA for the CDR3 is TGTGCCAGCAGCTTGGAACAGGGGGCTGTAGATACGCAGTATTTT.